A selection of T cell receptor beta chains follows, all from one sample in a study of T cells in Graves' hyperthyroidism and ophthalmopathy. MiXCR, applied by TCRdb to the multiplex PCR reads, yields one record per CDR3 protein. Of about 710,000 distinct CDR3 sequences detected, roughly 17% appear once; the ten largest clones hold over 7.5%. The sequencing input was blood. The source of these receptors is a man younger than 35 with Graves' hyperthyroidism. Both conserved end residues are part of each CDR3. The order of the fields is CDR3 DNA, CDR3 protein, V gene, clone size, J gene, D gene. A D gene is named only where the DNA matches it firmly. Where a row states a size, it is once, few, many or the class of an expanded clone; other rows omit it.

DNA: TGTGCCAGCAGTTTTAGGGTTGTCAGTGGCTACACCTTC
CDR3: CASSFRVVSGYTF
V: TRBV28
size: many
J: TRBJ1-2
D: -

DNA: TGTGCCAGCAGCTTATGGACTAGCGTCTCCTACGAGCAGTACTTC
CDR3: CASSLWTSVSYEQYF
V: TRBV7-2
size: many
J: TRBJ2-7
D: TRBD2

DNA: TGTGCCAGCAGCACGTCCGGGACTACCTACGAGCAGTACTTC
CDR3: CASSTSGTTYEQYF
V: TRBV7-8
size: many
J: TRBJ2-7
D: TRBD2

DNA: TGCAGTGCTACTGACGGACAGGGGAAAGGAGAGACCCAGTACTTC
CDR3: CSATDGQGKGETQYF
V: TRBV20-1
size: -
J: TRBJ2-5
D: TRBD1

DNA: TGTGCCAGCAGTCCCGGCCCTGGCTGGAATCAGCCCCAGCATTTT
CDR3: CASSPGPGWNQPQHF
V: TRBV5-6
size: few
J: TRBJ1-5
D: -

DNA: TGTGCCTGGAGCGGGCCCGGCGAGGTGGATGGCTACACCTTC
CDR3: CAWSGPGEVDGYTF
V: TRBV30
size: many
J: TRBJ1-2
D: -

DNA: TGCGCCAGCAGCTTGGCTAGCGGGAGTCGTGAGCAGTTCTTC
CDR3: CASSLASGSREQFF
V: TRBV5-1
size: many
J: TRBJ2-1
D: TRBD2

DNA: TGTGCCAGCAGCTCTCCTCGGACAGATGATTACGAGCAGTACTTC
CDR3: CASSSPRTDDYEQYF
V: TRBV7-6
size: -
J: TRBJ2-7
D: -

DNA: TGTGCCAGCGGGGCGGGGAGTAACACTGAAGCTTTCTTT
CDR3: CASGAGSNTEAFF
V: TRBV4-2
size: -
J: TRBJ1-1
D: -

DNA: TGTGCCAGCAGTTACTCTGGATTGTACGGAAAGGATGAAAAACTGTTTTTT
CDR3: CASSYSGLYGKDEKLFF
V: TRBV6-5
size: few
J: TRBJ1-4
D: -

DNA: TGCGCCAGCAGCTGGGGGGGGACACCTGAAGCTTTCTTT
CDR3: CASSWGGTPEAFF
V: TRBV5-1
size: many
J: TRBJ1-1
D: -

DNA: TGCAGTGCTAGAGATGGGCGGACTAGCGGGAGGTTGTACAATGAGCAGTTCTTC
CDR3: CSARDGRTSGRLYNEQFF
V: TRBV20-1
size: -
J: TRBJ2-1
D: TRBD2

DNA: TGTGCCTGGAGTAGGGACAGGGGATGGGGCTACGAGCAGTACTTC
CDR3: CAWSRDRGWGYEQYF
V: TRBV30
size: -
J: TRBJ2-7
D: TRBD1

DNA: TGTGCCAGCAGTTTACAGGGTAGCAATCAGCCCCAGCATTTT
CDR3: CASSLQGSNQPQHF
V: TRBV12-3/TRBV12-4
size: many
J: TRBJ1-5
D: -

DNA: TGTGCCAGCAGTTTAGACAGGGCCGGCTATGGCTACACCTTC
CDR3: CASSLDRAGYGYTF
V: TRBV27
size: few
J: TRBJ1-2
D: TRBD1

DNA: TGTGCCTGGGGTCTTCGGAAGGGGTCGGCGGGAGGGCCCTACAATGAGCAGTTCTTC
CDR3: CAWGLRKGSAGGPYNEQFF
V: TRBV30
size: -
J: TRBJ2-1
D: TRBD2

DNA: TGTGCCAGCAGTTACCAGACAGGGGCCCGAAACACCATATATTTT
CDR3: CASSYQTGARNTIYF
V: TRBV6-5
size: many
J: TRBJ1-3
D: TRBD1

DNA: TGTGCCAGCAGCTTTAGCGGAGCGGGGCAAGAGACCCAGTACTTC
CDR3: CASSFSGAGQETQYF
V: TRBV7-3
size: many
J: TRBJ2-5
D: TRBD2

DNA: TGCGCCAGCAGCCTACAGGGGGCCCCGGCTGGGGACACCATATATTTT
CDR3: CASSLQGAPAGDTIYF
V: TRBV5-1
size: few
J: TRBJ1-3
D: TRBD1

DNA: TGTGCCAGCAGGGCCAGGGTCCTCTTCCCCGGGGAGCTGTTTTTT
CDR3: CASRARVLFPGELFF
V: TRBV6-2/TRBV6-3
size: -
J: TRBJ2-2
D: -

DNA: TGTGCCAGCAGCTTCGGGCGGGAGGACCCCTACGAGCAGTACTTC
CDR3: CASSFGREDPYEQYF
V: TRBV7-9
size: many
J: TRBJ2-7
D: TRBD2

DNA: TGTGCCAGCGCGGAGCAGTTCTTC
CDR3: CASAEQFF
V: TRBV2
size: many
J: TRBJ2-1
D: -

DNA: TGTGCCAGCAGCCGGGACTTGGGAAGAGAGACCCAGTACTTC
CDR3: CASSRDLGRETQYF
V: TRBV2
size: -
J: TRBJ2-5
D: -

DNA: TGTGCCAGCAGTAGGACCCGGGGGGGCGCTAATGAAAAACTGTTTTTT
CDR3: CASSRTRGGANEKLFF
V: TRBV6-1
size: few
J: TRBJ1-4
D: -

DNA: TGTGCCAGCAGCACCGGCGGACGGTGGAACACCGGGGAGCTGTTTTTT
CDR3: CASSTGGRWNTGELFF
V: TRBV27
size: -
J: TRBJ2-2
D: -

DNA: TGCGCCAGCAGCCAATCACCATTAGCGGTTGGCACAGATACGCAGTATTTT
CDR3: CASSQSPLAVGTDTQYF
V: TRBV4-1
size: -
J: TRBJ2-3
D: -

DNA: TGTGCCAGCAGCCGAACGGGACAGGGATATTCGAATGGCTACACCTTC
CDR3: CASSRTGQGYSNGYTF
V: TRBV14
size: -
J: TRBJ1-2
D: TRBD1

DNA: TGTGCCAGCAGTTACCCTTTACGAGGAGCTTTAGGGGATGAGCAGTTCTTC
CDR3: CASSYPLRGALGDEQFF
V: TRBV6-6
size: many
J: TRBJ2-1
D: -

DNA: TGTGCCAGCAGGGGGACTAGCGGGAGTCAGATGGCGGGCACAGATACGCAGTATTTT
CDR3: CASRGTSGSQMAGTDTQYF
V: TRBV28
size: many
J: TRBJ2-3
D: TRBD2

DNA: TGCAGCGTACGCGGAACTGAAGCTTTCTTT
CDR3: CSVRGTEAFF
V: TRBV29-1
size: -
J: TRBJ1-1
D: -

DNA: TGCAGTGCTTGGGAGGTGGGGGAGAGTGATAGCGATGAGCAGTTCTTC
CDR3: CSAWEVGESDSDEQFF
V: TRBV20-1
size: many
J: TRBJ2-1
D: -

DNA: TGTGCCACCAGTGATTTAGCGGCTAGCGGTAGCTCCTACAATGAGCAGTTCTTC
CDR3: CATSDLAASGSSYNEQFF
V: TRBV24-1
size: many
J: TRBJ2-1
D: TRBD2

DNA: TGCAGTGCTAGCGGCGGGATAGGGGCAGATACGCAGTATTTT
CDR3: CSASGGIGADTQYF
V: TRBV20-1
size: many
J: TRBJ2-3
D: -

DNA: TGTGCCAGCAGCAGAACAGGGATAGCGAACACTGAAGCTTTCTTT
CDR3: CASSRTGIANTEAFF
V: TRBV28
size: few
J: TRBJ1-1
D: -

DNA: TGTGCCAGCAGCTCGTATCGGGGGACTGAAGCTTTCTTT
CDR3: CASSSYRGTEAFF
V: TRBV7-9
size: many
J: TRBJ1-1
D: -

DNA: TGTGCCAGCAGTTTATTCGCGGGCAATCAGCCCCAGCATTTT
CDR3: CASSLFAGNQPQHF
V: TRBV28
size: -
J: TRBJ1-5
D: -

DNA: TGTGCCAGCAAGCTAGCAGGGGGCAATGAGCAGTTCTTC
CDR3: CASKLAGGNEQFF
V: TRBV27
size: many
J: TRBJ2-1
D: TRBD1

DNA: TGTGCCAGCACCCTAGGACTAGCGGGGCAAGAGACCCAGTACTTC
CDR3: CASTLGLAGQETQYF
V: TRBV12-3/TRBV12-4
size: many
J: TRBJ2-5
D: TRBD2

DNA: TGCAGTGCCACTGGGCTACTAGCGGGATTCTACGAGCAGTACTTC
CDR3: CSATGLLAGFYEQYF
V: TRBV20-1
size: many
J: TRBJ2-7
D: TRBD2

DNA: TGTGCCAGCAGTTTACTAGCGATTTCCTACAATGAGCAGTTCTTC
CDR3: CASSLLAISYNEQFF
V: TRBV2
size: few
J: TRBJ2-1
D: TRBD2

DNA: TGTGCCAGCAGCACACAGGGGGCTGAAGAGACCCAGTACTTC
CDR3: CASSTQGAEETQYF
V: TRBV11-2
size: -
J: TRBJ2-5
D: TRBD1

DNA: TGTGCCAGCAGCCAAGGTCAGGGGAGGGAGCAGTACTTC
CDR3: CASSQGQGREQYF
V: TRBV4-2
size: -
J: TRBJ2-7
D: -

DNA: TGTGCCAGCAGCTTAGGTTCCGGGTGGGGAAGCGAGCAGTACTTC
CDR3: CASSLGSGWGSEQYF
V: TRBV11-2
size: many
J: TRBJ2-7
D: -

DNA: TGTGCCAGCACCCCCGGTGGGGGTGGATCACCCCTCCACTTT
CDR3: CASTPGGGGSPLHF
V: TRBV7-9
size: -
J: TRBJ1-6
D: -

DNA: TGTGCCAGCTCACCGCAGGGCGGAACCACCAGCTCCTACGAGCAGTACTTC
CDR3: CASSPQGGTTSSYEQYF
V: TRBV18
size: -
J: TRBJ2-7
D: -

DNA: TGTGCCAGCAGATCTCTAGCGGGAGAGTACGAGCAGTACTTC
CDR3: CASRSLAGEYEQYF
V: TRBV7-9
size: many
J: TRBJ2-7
D: TRBD2

DNA: TGTGCCAGCAGTTACAGGCCGGACGCCCAAGAGACCCAGTACTTC
CDR3: CASSYRPDAQETQYF
V: TRBV6-6
size: many
J: TRBJ2-5
D: -

DNA: TGTGCCAGCAGCCAAGGTGGCGACCAAGAGACCCAGTACTTC
CDR3: CASSQGGDQETQYF
V: TRBV4-2
size: -
J: TRBJ2-5
D: -

DNA: TGCGCCAGCTCAGGGCCGGGACTAGCTGCCAATGAGCAGTTCTTC
CDR3: CASSGPGLAANEQFF
V: TRBV5-1
size: -
J: TRBJ2-1
D: TRBD2

DNA: TGTGCCAGCAGTCCCGGTACTGGGGCCAACGTCCTGACTTTC
CDR3: CASSPGTGANVLTF
V: TRBV12-3/TRBV12-4
size: many
J: TRBJ2-6
D: -

DNA: TGTGCCACCAGCAGAGATAAGGGTTGGGGACAGGGGACCTACGAGCAGTACTTC
CDR3: CATSRDKGWGQGTYEQYF
V: TRBV15
size: many
J: TRBJ2-7
D: TRBD1

DNA: TGTGCCAGCAGCTCTCCTAGCGGGAGTATGGCAGATACGCAGTATTTT
CDR3: CASSSPSGSMADTQYF
V: TRBV7-9
size: many
J: TRBJ2-3
D: TRBD2

DNA: TGTGCCAGTAGTATAGGTTCGGGACTAGCGGGCCTACTGATACAAAACACCGGGGAGCTGTTTTTT
CDR3: CASSIGSGLAGLLIQNTGELFF
V: TRBV19
size: -
J: TRBJ2-2
D: TRBD2

DNA: TGCGCCAGCAGATGGGGGGACCAGCGGGAGGCCGGCAATGAGCAGTTCTTC
CDR3: CASRWGDQREAGNEQFF
V: TRBV5-1
size: many
J: TRBJ2-1
D: TRBD2

DNA: TGTGCCAGCACCTCGGGAGGGTGGGGAAAAGAGACCCAGTACTTC
CDR3: CASTSGGWGKETQYF
V: TRBV12-3/TRBV12-4
size: -
J: TRBJ2-5
D: TRBD2

DNA: TGTGCCTGGAGGCTCCCGGGACGGACCAATGAGCAGTTCTTC
CDR3: CAWRLPGRTNEQFF
V: TRBV30
size: -
J: TRBJ2-1
D: -

DNA: TGTGCCAGCAGTCTTATTCCAAACACAGATACGCAGTATTTT
CDR3: CASSLIPNTDTQYF
V: TRBV28
size: many
J: TRBJ2-3
D: -